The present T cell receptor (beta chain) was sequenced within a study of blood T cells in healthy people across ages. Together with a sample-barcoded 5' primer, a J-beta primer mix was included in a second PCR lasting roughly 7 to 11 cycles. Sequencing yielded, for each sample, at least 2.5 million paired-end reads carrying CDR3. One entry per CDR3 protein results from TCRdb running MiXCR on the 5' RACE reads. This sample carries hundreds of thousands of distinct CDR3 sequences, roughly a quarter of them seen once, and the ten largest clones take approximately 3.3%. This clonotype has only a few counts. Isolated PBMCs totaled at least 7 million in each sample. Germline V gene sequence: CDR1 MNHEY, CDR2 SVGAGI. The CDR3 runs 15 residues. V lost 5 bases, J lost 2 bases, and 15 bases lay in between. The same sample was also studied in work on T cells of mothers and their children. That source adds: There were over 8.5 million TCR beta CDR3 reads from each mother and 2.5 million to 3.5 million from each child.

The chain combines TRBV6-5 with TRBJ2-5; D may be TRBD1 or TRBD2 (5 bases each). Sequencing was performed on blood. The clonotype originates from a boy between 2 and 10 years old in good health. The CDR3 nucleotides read TGTGCCAGCAGTCCAGAAACGGGGCTTCAAGAGACCCAGTACTTC. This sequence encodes CASSPETGLQETQYF.